The rows below give T cell receptor beta chains drawn from one sample of a study of cytomegalovirus exposure and HLA in healthy donors. The data were produced by immunoSEQ multiplex PCR, yet TCRdb's version contains in-frame clones alone and is incomplete. The sample consists of about 160,000 clones, approximately 78% of them appearing once. The sequenced sample was PBMCs. The source of these receptors is a male donor in good health and CMV-seropositive. CDR3s include the opening cysteine and the closing phenylalanine or tryptophan. D genes are given only for firm matches. Clone size is given for some rows only: seen once, a few or many times, or a class if the clone is expanded.

CDR3 protein: CASSMGGNTEAFF
CDR3 DNA: TGTGCCAGTAGTATGGGGGGGAACACTGAAGCTTTCTTT
V gene: TRBV19
J gene: TRBJ1-1
clone size: -
D gene: -

CDR3 protein: CASSLAWRTEAFF
CDR3 DNA: TGCGCCAGCAGCTTGGCCTGGAGGACGGAAGCTTTCTTT
V gene: TRBV5-1
J gene: TRBJ1-1
clone size: once
D gene: -

CDR3 protein: CSHTRNTEAFF
CDR3 DNA: TGCAGTCATACCAGGAACACTGAAGCTTTCTTT
V gene: TRBV20-1
J gene: TRBJ1-1
clone size: -
D gene: -

CDR3 protein: CASSQDLWGQDKPF
CDR3 DNA: TGCGCCAGCAGCCAAGATCTATGGGGGCAGGATAAGCCCTTC
V gene: TRBV4-3
J gene: TRBJ1-2
clone size: -
D gene: -

CDR3 protein: CASGTSGNNEQFF
CDR3 DNA: TGTGCCAGCGGGACTAGCGGGAATAATGAGCAGTTCTTC
V gene: TRBV19
J gene: TRBJ2-1
clone size: once
D gene: TRBD2

CDR3 protein: CASSLTGQVSGEQFF
CDR3 DNA: TGTGCCAGCAGCTTAACGGGACAAGTCTCCGGTGAGCAGTTCTTC
V gene: TRBV5-5
J gene: TRBJ2-1
clone size: -
D gene: -

CDR3 protein: CASSPQTATGPQHF
CDR3 DNA: TGTGCCAGCAGTCCTCAGACAGCAACGGGGCCCCAGCATTTT
V gene: TRBV28
J gene: TRBJ1-5
clone size: -
D gene: -

CDR3 protein: CAWGSVSSTDTQYF
CDR3 DNA: TGTGCCTGGGGGAGTGTCTCTAGCACAGATACGCAGTATTTT
V gene: TRBV30
J gene: TRBJ2-3
clone size: -
D gene: -

CDR3 protein: CASSEYAGGARSYGYTF
CDR3 DNA: TGTGCCAGCAGTGAATATGCAGGGGGCGCGCGATCGTATGGCTACACCTTC
V gene: TRBV6-1
J gene: TRBJ1-2
clone size: -
D gene: TRBD1

CDR3 protein: CASSYSTFEPQHF
CDR3 DNA: TGTGCCAGCAGTTACTCGACTTTTGAGCCCCAGCATTTT
V gene: TRBV6-6
J gene: TRBJ1-5
clone size: -
D gene: -

CDR3 protein: CASSSSKGLDTQYF
CDR3 DNA: TGTGCCAGCAGCTCAAGTAAGGGACTAGATACGCAGTATTTT
V gene: TRBV11-3
J gene: TRBJ2-3
clone size: -
D gene: -

CDR3 protein: CASSSLGTFGYTF
CDR3 DNA: TGTGCCAGCAGCTCACTCGGGACTTTTGGCTACACCTTC
V gene: TRBV7-9
J gene: TRBJ1-2
clone size: -
D gene: -

CDR3 protein: CASSLRSGVETEAFF
CDR3 DNA: TGTGCCAGCAGCTTACGGTCGGGGGTCGAGACTGAAGCTTTCTTT
V gene: TRBV7-2
J gene: TRBJ1-1
clone size: -
D gene: -

CDR3 protein: CAWRTAIRGGYTF
CDR3 DNA: TGTGCCTGGAGAACCGCTATTAGGGGTGGCTACACCTTC
V gene: TRBV30
J gene: TRBJ1-2
clone size: -
D gene: -

CDR3 protein: CASSLSRSGGTEAFF
CDR3 DNA: TGTGCCAGCAGTCTTTCCCGGTCAGGAGGGACTGAAGCTTTCTTT
V gene: TRBV5-4
J gene: TRBJ1-1
clone size: -
D gene: -

CDR3 protein: CASSLESGSVTEAFF
CDR3 DNA: TGCGCCAGCAGCTTAGAGAGTGGTTCTGTCACTGAAGCTTTCTTT
V gene: TRBV5-1
J gene: TRBJ1-1
clone size: -
D gene: -

CDR3 protein: CASSIGVVRNQPQHF
CDR3 DNA: TGTGCCAGTAGTATAGGCGTAGTCCGCAATCAGCCCCAGCATTTT
V gene: TRBV19
J gene: TRBJ1-5
clone size: -
D gene: -

CDR3 protein: CASINGGLNTEAFF
CDR3 DNA: TGTGCCAGCATCAACGGGGGATTGAACACTGAAGCTTTCTTT
V gene: TRBV7-9
J gene: TRBJ1-1
clone size: -
D gene: -

CDR3 protein: CASSEITDGPEAFF
CDR3 DNA: TGTGCCAGCAGTGAAATAACAGATGGCCCTGAAGCTTTCTTT
V gene: TRBV6-1
J gene: TRBJ1-1
clone size: -
D gene: -

CDR3 protein: CAWSRQGGHEQFF
CDR3 DNA: TGTGCCTGGAGTAGACAGGGTGGCCATGAGCAGTTCTTC
V gene: TRBV30
J gene: TRBJ2-1
clone size: few
D gene: TRBD1

CDR3 protein: CASDSVIDNEQFF
CDR3 DNA: TGTGCCAGTGATTCAGTGATCGACAATGAGCAGTTCTTC
V gene: TRBV28
J gene: TRBJ2-1
clone size: -
D gene: -

CDR3 protein: CASSPQTSSYNEQFF
CDR3 DNA: TGTGCCAGCAGCCCGCAGACTAGCTCCTACAATGAGCAGTTCTTC
V gene: TRBV7-7
J gene: TRBJ2-1
clone size: -
D gene: -

CDR3 protein: CASRRDRVVGEQYF
CDR3 DNA: TGTGCCAGCCGCCGGGACAGGGTAGTCGGCGAGCAGTACTTC
V gene: TRBV2
J gene: TRBJ2-7
clone size: -
D gene: TRBD1

CDR3 protein: CASSPHRANYEQYF
CDR3 DNA: TGTGCCAGTAGTCCACACAGGGCCAACTACGAGCAGTACTTC
V gene: TRBV19
J gene: TRBJ2-7
clone size: -
D gene: -

CDR3 protein: CASSVSADTQYF
CDR3 DNA: TGTGCCAGCAGCGTATCAGCAGATACGCAGTATTTT
V gene: TRBV9
J gene: TRBJ2-3
clone size: -
D gene: -

CDR3 protein: CASSNGQENYNEQFF
CDR3 DNA: TGCGCCAGCAGTAACGGACAGGAAAATTACAATGAGCAGTTCTTC
V gene: TRBV10-1
J gene: TRBJ2-1
clone size: -
D gene: TRBD1

CDR3 protein: CASSHPSQAYEQYF
CDR3 DNA: TGTGCCAGTAGTCACCCTTCTCAGGCCTACGAGCAGTACTTC
V gene: TRBV19
J gene: TRBJ2-7
clone size: -
D gene: -